This T cell receptor (beta chain) is from a study of T-cell reconstitution after alpha-beta-depleted transplantation in children. Study findings and constraints: Approximately two months post-transplant, alpha-beta T cells reportedly originated from several hundred expanded graft clones. T-cell counts and diversity were attributed mostly to newly produced T cells one year after transplant.

CDR3 length: 14 residues. V lost 7 bases, J lost 0 bases, and 10 bases lay in between. Germline V gene lookup returns CDR1 SNHLY and CDR2 FYNNEI. This clonotype was recorded at least ten times. Its antigen is still unknown. Preparation of the TCRbeta library used unique molecular identifiers. TCRdb re-derived calls from the PCR reads in MiXCR, one entry per CDR3 protein. The sample lists tens of thousands of distinct CDR3 sequences; about 6.3% were seen once. Sequencing used PBMCs, mostly from graft donor cells, obtained 180 days after TCRalphabeta/CD19-depleted stem cell transplant. This sequence originates from a male patient between 5 and 17 years old who had a stem cell transplant for acute myeloid leukemia, so the T cells may come from the graft donor. The rearrangement links TRBV2 to TRBJ2-1; D remains unclear. The CDR3, as DNA: TGTGCCAGCAAGGTGGCTGGCTCCTACAATGAGCAGTTCTTC. It yields the protein CASKVAGSYNEQFF.